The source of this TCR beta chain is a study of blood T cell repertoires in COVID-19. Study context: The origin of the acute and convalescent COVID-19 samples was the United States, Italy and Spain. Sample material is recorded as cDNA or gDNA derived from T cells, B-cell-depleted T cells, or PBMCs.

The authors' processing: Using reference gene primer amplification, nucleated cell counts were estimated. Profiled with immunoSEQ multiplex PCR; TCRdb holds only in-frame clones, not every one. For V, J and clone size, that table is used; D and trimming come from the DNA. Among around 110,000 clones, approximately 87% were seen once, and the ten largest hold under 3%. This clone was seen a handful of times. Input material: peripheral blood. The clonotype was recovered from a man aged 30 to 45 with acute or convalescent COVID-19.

In DNA form, the CDR3 reads TGTGCCAGCAGTGGAGGAGGGGGACTAGCTTACGAGCAGTACTTC. Its translation: CASSGGGGLAYEQYF. V usage is TRBV2 and J usage is TRBJ2-7; 9 nucleotides line up with TRBD2. Germline trimming cut 4 bases from V and 4 bases from J; bases unmatched to any gene: 8. This CDR3 contains 15 residues. Germline CDR1 reads SNHLY; CDR2 reads FYNNEI.